The present entry profiles one T cell receptor (beta chain) with its context. These data come from a study of blood T cell repertoires in COVID-19. Study-level information: Whether acute or convalescent, the COVID-19 samples came from the United States, Italy and Spain. T cells, B-cell-depleted T cells, or PBMCs supplied cDNA or gDNA.

How the authors handled the data: From reference gene primer amplification, estimates of nucleated cell counts were derived. Profiled with immunoSEQ multiplex PCR; TCRdb holds only in-frame clones, not every one. The V and J calls and the clone size are those of that table, but D and trimming were determined from the DNA. Counted here are fewer than 250,000 clones, around 84% occurring once; the ten biggest clones make up 20%. Trimming removed 3 bases at V and 1 base at J, with 7 bases between. CDR3 length: 13 amino acids. CDR1 SGHRS and CDR2 YFSETQ come from the germline V gene. Sequencing input: peripheral blood. The V and J genes are TRBV5-1 and TRBJ1-2; D gene unclear. The receptor comes from a man aged 25-40 years with active or convalescent COVID-19. This CDR3 is CASSSNLNYGYTF. DNA for the CDR3: TGCGCCAGCAGCTCTAACCTTAACTATGGCTACACCTTC.